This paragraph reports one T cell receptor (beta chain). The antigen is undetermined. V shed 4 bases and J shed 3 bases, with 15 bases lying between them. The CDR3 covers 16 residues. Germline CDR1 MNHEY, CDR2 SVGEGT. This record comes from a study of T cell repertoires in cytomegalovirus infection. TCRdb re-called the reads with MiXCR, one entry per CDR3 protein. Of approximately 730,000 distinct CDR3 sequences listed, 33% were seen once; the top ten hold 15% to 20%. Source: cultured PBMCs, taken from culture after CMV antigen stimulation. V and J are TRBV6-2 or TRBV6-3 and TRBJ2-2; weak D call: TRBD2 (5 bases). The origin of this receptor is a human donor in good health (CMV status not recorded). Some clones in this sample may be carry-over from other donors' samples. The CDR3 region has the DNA TGTGCCAGCAGTTTCCGACGGGGTCTTGACACCGGGGAGCTGTTTTTT. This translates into CASSFRRGLDTGELFF.